This T cell receptor beta chain was found in a study of blood T cell repertoires in COVID-19. The table came from immunoSEQ multiplex PCR; TCRdb's copy has only in-frame clones and leaves some out. In the table there are 130,000 to 150,000 clones, 85% of which are singletons. This CDR3 is built from 14 residues. The junction had 6 bases not matched to a gene; V was cut back by 3 bases and J by 5 bases. Per germline, CDR1 SGHRS and CDR2 YFSETQ. The rearrangement joins TRBV5-1 to TRBJ2-3; 7 bases are a match to TRBD1. Sequencing was carried out using peripheral blood. The receptor comes from a woman in her thirties or forties with active or convalescent COVID-19. The CDR3 bases are TGCGCCAGCAGCTCGACAGGGCGAGAAGATACGCAGTATTTT. This encodes CASSSTGREDTQYF. Combining the CDR3 with reference TRBV5-1 and TRBJ2-3 gives the whole variable domain KAGVTQTPRYLIKTRGQQVTLSCSPISGHRSVSWYQQTPGQGLQFLFEYFSETQRNKGNFPGRFSGRQFSNSRSEMNVSTLELGDSALYLCASSSTGREDTQYFGPGTRLTVL.